The sequence of this T cell receptor (beta chain) was determined in a study of response to subunit inactivated influenza vaccine. Broader study findings: It was suggested by the authors that few new T cells are recruited by each seasonal influenza vaccination.

Each CDR3 protein gets one entry after TCRdb re-called the RT-PCR reads with MiXCR. The sample has under 500,000 distinct CDR3 sequences; 10% to 11% are singletons. Concerning this clonotype itself: No antigen is known for it.

The CDR3 consists of 13 residues. Per the germline V gene, CDR1 is WSHSY and CDR2 is SAAADI. The V and J ends lost 5 bases and 9 bases respectively, with 14 bases between them. The chain recombines TRBV10-2 with TRBJ1-5; a possible D gene is TRBD1 (5 bases). The origin of this receptor is a man aged 50 to 60 who received an inactivated influenza vaccine. Sequenced here: PBMCs from blood, sampled roughly 47 days after vaccination. CDR3 region: CASSSDGGGPQHF. The CDR3 bases are TGCGCCAGCAGTAGTGATGGGGGAGGGCCCCAGCATTTT.